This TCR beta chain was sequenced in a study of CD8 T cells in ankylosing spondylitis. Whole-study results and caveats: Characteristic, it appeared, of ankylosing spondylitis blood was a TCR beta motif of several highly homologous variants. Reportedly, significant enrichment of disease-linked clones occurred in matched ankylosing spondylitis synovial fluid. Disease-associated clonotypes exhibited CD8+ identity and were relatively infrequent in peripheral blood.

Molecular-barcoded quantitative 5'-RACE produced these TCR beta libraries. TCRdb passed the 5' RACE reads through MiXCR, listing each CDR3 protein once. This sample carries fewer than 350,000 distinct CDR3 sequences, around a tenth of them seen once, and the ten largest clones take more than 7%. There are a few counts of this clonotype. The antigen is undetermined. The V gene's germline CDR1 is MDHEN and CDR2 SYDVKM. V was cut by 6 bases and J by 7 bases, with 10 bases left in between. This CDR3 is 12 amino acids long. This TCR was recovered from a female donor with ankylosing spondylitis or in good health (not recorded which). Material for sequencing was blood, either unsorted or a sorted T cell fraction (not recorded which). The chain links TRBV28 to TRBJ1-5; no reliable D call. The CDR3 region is CASSLNGQPQHF. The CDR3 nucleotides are TGTGCCAGCAGCCTAAACGGCCAGCCCCAGCATTTT.